What follows are 12 T cell receptor beta chains derived from one specimen sequenced in a study of T cell responses to AZD1222 COVID-19 vaccine. Sequencing used immunoSEQ multiplex PCR; TCRdb keeps in-frame clones, though not all of them. The repertoire holds 95,000 to 150,000 clones, with 88% as singletons. Sequenced here: peripheral blood, sampled on day 0 of AZD1222 vaccination. All receptors derive from an adult in good health.

The chain combines TRBV4-3 with TRBJ1-6, with D perhaps matching TRBD1 (5 bases). The V gene lost 0 bases and the J gene lost 0 bases, with 9 bases spanning the gap. Germline V gene lookup returns CDR1 LGHNA and CDR2 YSLEER. This CDR3 comprises 17 residues. The CDR3, as DNA: TGCGCCAGCAGCCAAGACGGGGGTCACTCCTATAATTCACCCCTCCACTTT. Protein: CASSQDGGHSYNSPLHF.

V is TRBV27 and J is TRBJ1-6; TRBD1 matches 11 bases. The CDR3 is 16 amino acids. Per germline, CDR1 MNHEY and CDR2 SMNVEV (reference sequence). Trimming cost V 5 bases and J 9 bases; bases outside gene matches: 9. The CDR3 nucleotides read TGTGCCAGCAGTACCCCCCGGGACAGGGGGGGTTCACCCCTCCACTTT. Its protein is CASSTPRDRGGSPLHF.

The chain uses TRBV5-6 and TRBJ1-6; maybe TRBD1 (5 bases). This CDR3 spans 15 amino acids. Deletions cut 2 bases from V and 7 bases from J, with 13 bases between. The germline V gene has CDR1 SGHDT and CDR2 YYEEEE. The CDR3 loop is CASSFKGSWNSPLHF. CDR3 in DNA: TGTGCCAGCAGCTTCAAGGGGAGTTGGAATTCACCCCTCCACTTT.

This sequence joins TRBV7-2 and TRBJ1-1, with D hard to call. This CDR3 spans 14 amino acids. CDR1 and CDR2 from the germline V gene are SGHTA and FQGNSA. Between the trimmed V and J ends, which lost 8 bases and 1 base, there was a span of 14 bases. The CDR3 loop reads CASSSWEGNTEAFF. The CDR3, as DNA: TGTGCCAGCTCCTCCTGGGAAGGGAACACTGAAGCTTTCTTT.

The chain recombines TRBV29-1 with TRBJ2-5; 7 bases match TRBD2. Germline V gene sequence: CDR1 SQVTM, CDR2 ANQGSEA. The CDR3 sequence is 15 residues long. V dropped 6 bases and J dropped 2; count of bases not matched to a gene: 12. DNA of the CDR3: TGCAGCGTCAGATGGGGCCAGGGAGGGCAAGAGACCCAGTACTTC. As protein: CSVRWGQGGQETQYF.

V and J are TRBV19 and TRBJ1-1; 7 nucleotides agree with TRBD1. The CDR3 covers 15 residues. The trim removed 2 bases at V and 2 bases at J, leaving 5 bases unmatched. Germline V gives CDR1 LNHDA, CDR2 SQIVND (reference sequence). CDR3 region: CASSILEGANTEAFF. The CDR3, as DNA: TGTGCCAGTAGTATATTGGAGGGGGCTAACACTGAAGCTTTCTTT.

The chain has TRBV5-1 and TRBJ2-2, with 10 nucleotides matching TRBD2. CDR1 is SGHRS, CDR2 YFSETQ, per germline. This CDR3 is 17 amino acids long. The J segment lost 0 bases and the V segment lost 0 bases, leaving 2 bases of the junction unmatched. Here the CDR3 reads CASSLGLAGTNTGELFF. DNA of the CDR3: TGCGCCAGCAGCTTGGGACTAGCGGGTACGAACACCGGGGAGCTGTTTTTT.

The V and J genes are TRBV7-9 and TRBJ1-2; the match to TRBD1 covers 9 bases. Trimming cost V 2 bases and J 4 bases; bases outside gene matches: 8. Germline V lookup: CDR1 SEHNR, CDR2 FQNEAQ (reference sequence). The CDR3 is made up of 16 amino acids. As DNA, the CDR3 is TGTGCCAGCAGCTTAAGTGGCGGGACAGGGACCTATGGCTACACCTTC. Its protein product is CASSLSGGTGTYGYTF. Filled out from reference TRBV7-9 and TRBJ1-2, the complete variable domain reads DTGVSQNPRHKITKRGQNVTFRCDPISEHNRLYWYRQTLGQGPEFLTYFQNEAQLEKSRLLSDRFSAERPKGSFSTLEIQRTEQGDSAMYLCASSLSGGTGTYGYTFGSGTRLTVV.

This clone was seen only once. The chain carries TRBV6-5 and TRBJ1-1, with D uncertain. Germline V lookup: CDR1 MNHEY, CDR2 SVGAGI. Trimming stripped 8 bases from V and 1 base from J, with 14 bases between. The CDR3 is made up of 14 amino acids. The CDR3 DNA reads as TGTGCCAGCTCATTTTTTACAGCGAACACTGAAGCTTTCTTT. It translates to CASSFFTANTEAFF.

The rearrangement joins TRBV30 to TRBJ1-5, with D perhaps TRBD1 (5 bases). The germline gives CDR1 GTSNPN, CDR2 SVGIG (reference sequence). Trimming cost V 2 bases and J 2 bases, with 7 bases left between them. CDR3 length: 13 amino acids. CDR3 sequence: CAWSSRGNQPQHF. CDR3 nucleotides: TGTGCCTGGAGTTCCAGGGGCAATCAGCCCCAGCATTTT. Full variable domain (rest looked up from reference TRBV30 and TRBJ1-5): SQTIHQWPATLVQPVGSPLSLECTVEGTSNPNLYWYRQAAGRGLQLLFYSVGIGQISSEVPQNLSASRPQDRQFILSSKKLLLSDSGFYLCAWSSRGNQPQHFGDGTRLSIL.

The chain is built from TRBV7-2 and TRBJ2-1; D might be TRBD2 (5 bases). V was trimmed by 2 bases and J by 2 bases, leaving 10 bases between them. Germline CDR1 reads SGHTA; CDR2 reads FQGNSA. CDR3 size: 15 residues. CDR3 bases: TGTGCCAGCAGCTTACGGCGGGCGCCCTACAATGAGCAGTTCTTC. The encoded protein is CASSLRRAPYNEQFF.

This chain uses TRBV28 with TRBJ1-6; D not certain. V lost 5 bases and J lost 3, with 8 bases in between. The CDR3 sequence is 14 residues long. Germline V CDR1 and CDR2: MDHEN, SYDVKM. CDR3 coding DNA: TGTGCCAGCAGTCCAACTATCTATAATTCACCCCTCCACTTT. It translates to CASSPTIYNSPLHF.